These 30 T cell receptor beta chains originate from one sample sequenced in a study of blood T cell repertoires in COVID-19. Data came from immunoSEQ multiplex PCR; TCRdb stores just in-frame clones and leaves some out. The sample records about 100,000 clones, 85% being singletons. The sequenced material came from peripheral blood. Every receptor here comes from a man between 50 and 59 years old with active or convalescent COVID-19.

Written as DNA, the CDR3 is TGTGCCAGCAGCGGACAGGGCTACGAGCAGTACTTC. It codes for CASSGQGYEQYF. The chain uses TRBV9 and TRBJ2-7; 7 bases align to TRBD1. Germline V gives CDR1 SGDLS, CDR2 YYNGEE. Trimming took 3 bases from V and 3 from J; bases not matched to a gene: 0. This CDR3 comprises 12 residues.

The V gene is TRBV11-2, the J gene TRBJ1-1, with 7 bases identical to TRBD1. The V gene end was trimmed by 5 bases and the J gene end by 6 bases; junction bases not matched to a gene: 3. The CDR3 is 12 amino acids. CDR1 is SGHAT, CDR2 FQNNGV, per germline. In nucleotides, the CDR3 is TGTGCCAGCAGCCAACAGGGGTCTGAAGCTTTCTTT. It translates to CASSQQGSEAFF.

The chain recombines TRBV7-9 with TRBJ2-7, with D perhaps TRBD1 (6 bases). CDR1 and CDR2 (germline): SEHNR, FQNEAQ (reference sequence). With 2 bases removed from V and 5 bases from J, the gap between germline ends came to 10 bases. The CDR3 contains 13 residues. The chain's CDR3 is CASSLYGGDEQYF. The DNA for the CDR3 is TGTGCCAGCAGCTTATATGGGGGCGACGAGCAGTACTTC.

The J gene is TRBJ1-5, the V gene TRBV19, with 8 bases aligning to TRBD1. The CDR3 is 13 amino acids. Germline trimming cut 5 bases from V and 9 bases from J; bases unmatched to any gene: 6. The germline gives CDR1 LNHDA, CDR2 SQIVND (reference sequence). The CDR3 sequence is CASSQQGEWPQHF. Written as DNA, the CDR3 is TGTGCCAGTAGTCAACAGGGGGAGTGGCCCCAGCATTTT.

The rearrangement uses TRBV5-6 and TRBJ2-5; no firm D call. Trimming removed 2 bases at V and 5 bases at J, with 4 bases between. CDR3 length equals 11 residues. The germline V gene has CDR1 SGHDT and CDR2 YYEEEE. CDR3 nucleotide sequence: TGTGCCAGCAGCTTCCTGGAGACCCAGTACTTC. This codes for CASSFLETQYF.

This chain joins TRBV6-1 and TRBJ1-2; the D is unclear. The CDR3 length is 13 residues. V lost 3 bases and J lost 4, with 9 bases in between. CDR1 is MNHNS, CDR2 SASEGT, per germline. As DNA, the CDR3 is TGTGCCAGCAGTGATGCGGAGCCCTATGGCTACACCTTC. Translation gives CASSDAEPYGYTF.

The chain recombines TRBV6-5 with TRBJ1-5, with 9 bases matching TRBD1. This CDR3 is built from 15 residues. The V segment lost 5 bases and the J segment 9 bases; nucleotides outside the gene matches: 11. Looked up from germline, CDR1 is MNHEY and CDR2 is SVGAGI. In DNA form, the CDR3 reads TGTGCCAGCAGTAGGTCGGACAGGGGAGCCTCGCCCCAGCATTTT. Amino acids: CASSRSDRGASPQHF.

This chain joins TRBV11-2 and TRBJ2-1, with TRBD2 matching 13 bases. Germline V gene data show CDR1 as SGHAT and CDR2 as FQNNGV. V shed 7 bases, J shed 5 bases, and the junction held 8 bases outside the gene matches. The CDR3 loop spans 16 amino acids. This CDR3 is CASIPDGTSGNNEQFF. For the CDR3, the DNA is TGTGCCAGCATCCCTGACGGGACTAGCGGGAACAATGAGCAGTTCTTC.

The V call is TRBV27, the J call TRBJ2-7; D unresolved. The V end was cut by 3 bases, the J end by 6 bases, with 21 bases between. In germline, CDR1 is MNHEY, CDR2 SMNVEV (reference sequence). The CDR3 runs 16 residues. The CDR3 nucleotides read TGTGCCAGCAGTTTTAATGGCCCTCCGACTCAATCCGAGCAGTACTTC. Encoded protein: CASSFNGPPTQSEQYF.

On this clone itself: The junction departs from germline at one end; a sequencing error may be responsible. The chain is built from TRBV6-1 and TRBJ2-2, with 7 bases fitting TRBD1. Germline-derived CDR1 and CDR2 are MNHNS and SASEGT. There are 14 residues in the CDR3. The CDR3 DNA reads TGTGCCAGCAGGGAAGGACAGGCGGGCGGGGAGCTGTTTTTT. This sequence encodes CASREGQAGGELFF.

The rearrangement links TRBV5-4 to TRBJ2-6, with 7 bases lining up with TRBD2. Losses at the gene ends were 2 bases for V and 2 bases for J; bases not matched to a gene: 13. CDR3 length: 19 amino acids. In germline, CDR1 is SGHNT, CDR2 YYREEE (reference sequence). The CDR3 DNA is TGTGCCAGCAGCTTTCGTCGGGAGGTTTACACTGCTGGGGCCAACGTCCTGACTTTC. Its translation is CASSFRREVYTAGANVLTF.

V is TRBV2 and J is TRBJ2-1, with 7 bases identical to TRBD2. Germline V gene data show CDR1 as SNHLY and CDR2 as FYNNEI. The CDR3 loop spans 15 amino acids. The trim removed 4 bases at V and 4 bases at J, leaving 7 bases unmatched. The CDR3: CASSGGGGPYNEQFF. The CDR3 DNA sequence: TGTGCCAGCAGTGGGGGGGGAGGACCTTACAATGAGCAGTTCTTC.

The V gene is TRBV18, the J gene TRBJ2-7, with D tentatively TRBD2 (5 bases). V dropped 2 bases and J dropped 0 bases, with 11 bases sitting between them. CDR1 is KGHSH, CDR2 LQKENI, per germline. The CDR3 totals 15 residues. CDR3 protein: CASSPAGFGSYEQYF. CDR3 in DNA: TGTGCCAGCTCACCAGCGGGCTTTGGCTCCTACGAGCAGTACTTC.

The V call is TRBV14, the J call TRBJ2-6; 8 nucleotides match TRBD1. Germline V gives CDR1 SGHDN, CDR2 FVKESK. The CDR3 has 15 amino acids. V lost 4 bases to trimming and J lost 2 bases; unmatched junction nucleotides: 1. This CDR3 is CASSLQGAGANVLTF. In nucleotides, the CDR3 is TGTGCCAGCAGCCTACAGGGGGCTGGGGCCAACGTCCTGACTTTC.

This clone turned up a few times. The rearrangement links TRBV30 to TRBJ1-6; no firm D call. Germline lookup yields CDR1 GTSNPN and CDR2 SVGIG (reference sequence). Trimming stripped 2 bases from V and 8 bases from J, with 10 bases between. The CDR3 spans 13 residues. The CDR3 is CAWSRREHSPLHF. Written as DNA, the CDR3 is TGTGCCTGGAGTAGGCGGGAACATTCACCCCTCCACTTT.

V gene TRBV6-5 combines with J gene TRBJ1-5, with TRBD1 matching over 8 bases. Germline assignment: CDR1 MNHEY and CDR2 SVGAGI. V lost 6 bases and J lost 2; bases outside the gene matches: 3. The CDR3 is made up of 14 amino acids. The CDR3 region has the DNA TGTGCCAGCAGCAAGACAGGGGGCAATCAGCCCCAGCATTTT. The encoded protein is CASSKTGGNQPQHF.

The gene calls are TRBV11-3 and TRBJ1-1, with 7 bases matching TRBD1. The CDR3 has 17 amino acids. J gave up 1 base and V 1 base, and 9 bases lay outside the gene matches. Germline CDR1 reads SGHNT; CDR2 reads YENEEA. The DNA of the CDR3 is TGTGCCAGCAGCTTAGGTTTTCTGGGACAGACGAACACTGAAGCTTTCTTT. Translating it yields CASSLGFLGQTNTEAFF. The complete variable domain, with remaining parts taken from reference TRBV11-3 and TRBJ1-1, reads EAGVVQSPRYKIIEKKQPVAFWCNPISGHNTLYWYLQNLGQGPELLIRYENEEAVDDSQLPKDRFSAERLKGVDSTLKIQPAELGDSAVYLCASSLGFLGQTNTEAFFGQGTRLTVV.

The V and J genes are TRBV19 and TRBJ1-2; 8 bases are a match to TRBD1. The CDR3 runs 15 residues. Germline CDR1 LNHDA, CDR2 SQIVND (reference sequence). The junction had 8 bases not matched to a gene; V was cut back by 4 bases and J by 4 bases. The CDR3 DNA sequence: TGTGCCAGTAGTACGACGACAGGGGTAGGCTATGGCTACACCTTC. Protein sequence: CASSTTTGVGYGYTF. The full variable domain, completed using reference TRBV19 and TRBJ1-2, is DGGITQSPKYLFRKEGQNVTLSCEQNLNHDAMYWYRQDPGQGLRLIYYSQIVNDFQKGDIAEGYSVSREKKESFPLTVTSAQKNPTAFYLCASSTTTGVGYGYTFGSGTRLTVV.

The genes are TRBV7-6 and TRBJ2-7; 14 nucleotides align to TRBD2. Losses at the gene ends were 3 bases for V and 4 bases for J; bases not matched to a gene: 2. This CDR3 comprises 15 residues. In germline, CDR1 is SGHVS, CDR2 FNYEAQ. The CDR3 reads CASSFGLAGGYEQYF. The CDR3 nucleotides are TGTGCCAGCAGCTTTGGACTAGCGGGAGGATACGAGCAGTACTTC. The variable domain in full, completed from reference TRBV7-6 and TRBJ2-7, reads GAGVSQSPRYKVTKRGQDVALRCDPISGHVSLYWYRQALGQGPEFLTYFNYEAQQDKSGLPNDRFSAERPEGSISTLTIQRTEQRDSAMYRCASSFGLAGGYEQYFGPGTRLTVT.

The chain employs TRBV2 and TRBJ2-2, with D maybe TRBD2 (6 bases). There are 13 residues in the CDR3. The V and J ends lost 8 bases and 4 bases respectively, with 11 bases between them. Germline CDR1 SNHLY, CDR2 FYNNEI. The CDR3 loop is CASGGMGTGELFF. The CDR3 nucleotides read TGTGCCAGCGGAGGGATGGGCACCGGGGAGCTGTTTTTT.

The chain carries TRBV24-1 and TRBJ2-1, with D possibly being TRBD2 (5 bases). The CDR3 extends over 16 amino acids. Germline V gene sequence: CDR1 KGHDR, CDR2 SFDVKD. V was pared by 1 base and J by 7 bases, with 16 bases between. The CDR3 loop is CATSDFLLVGTNEQFF. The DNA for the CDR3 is TGTGCCACCAGTGATTTTTTACTAGTCGGCACAAATGAGCAGTTCTTC.

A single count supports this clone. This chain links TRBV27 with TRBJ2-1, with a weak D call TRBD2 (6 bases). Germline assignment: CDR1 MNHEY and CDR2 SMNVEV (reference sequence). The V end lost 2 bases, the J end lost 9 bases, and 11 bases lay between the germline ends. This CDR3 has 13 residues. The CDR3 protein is CASSLRSAGEQFF. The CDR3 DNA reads TGTGCCAGCAGTTTACGTTCAGCGGGTGAGCAGTTCTTC.

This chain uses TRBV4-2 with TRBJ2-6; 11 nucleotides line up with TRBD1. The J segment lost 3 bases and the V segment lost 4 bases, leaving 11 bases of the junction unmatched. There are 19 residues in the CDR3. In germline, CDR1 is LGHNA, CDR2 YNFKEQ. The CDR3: CASSPQGQDRGLGANVLTF. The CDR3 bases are TGTGCCAGCAGCCCTCAAGGTCAGGACAGGGGGCTTGGGGCCAACGTCCTGACTTTC.

The CDR3 loop reads CASSQVVTSEAFF. The DNA for the CDR3 is TGTGCCAGCAGCCAAGTGGTGACATCTGAAGCTTTCTTT. The chain couples TRBV4-2 to TRBJ1-1; the D is unclear. CDR1 LGHNA and CDR2 YNFKEQ come from the germline V gene. The CDR3 runs 13 residues. With 1 base removed from V and 6 bases from J, the gap between germline ends came to 9 bases.

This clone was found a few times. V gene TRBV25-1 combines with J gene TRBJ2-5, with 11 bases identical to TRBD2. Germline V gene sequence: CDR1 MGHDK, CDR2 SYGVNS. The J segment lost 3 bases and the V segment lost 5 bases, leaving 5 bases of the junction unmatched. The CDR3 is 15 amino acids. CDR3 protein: CASSPPGLAEETQYF. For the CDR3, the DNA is TGTGCCAGCAGTCCCCCGGGACTAGCGGAAGAGACCCAGTACTTC.

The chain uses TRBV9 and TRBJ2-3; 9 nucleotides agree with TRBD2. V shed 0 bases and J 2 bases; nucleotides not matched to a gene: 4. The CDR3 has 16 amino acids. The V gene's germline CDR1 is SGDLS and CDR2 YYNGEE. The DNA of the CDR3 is TGTGCCAGCAGCGTAGCTCCTAGCGGGAACACAGATACGCAGTATTTT. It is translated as CASSVAPSGNTDTQYF.

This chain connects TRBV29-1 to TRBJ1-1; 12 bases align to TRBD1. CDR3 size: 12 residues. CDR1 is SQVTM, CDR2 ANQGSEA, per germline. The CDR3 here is CTGDRGLSEAFF. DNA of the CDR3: TGCACCGGGGACAGGGGGCTATCTGAAGCTTTCTTT.

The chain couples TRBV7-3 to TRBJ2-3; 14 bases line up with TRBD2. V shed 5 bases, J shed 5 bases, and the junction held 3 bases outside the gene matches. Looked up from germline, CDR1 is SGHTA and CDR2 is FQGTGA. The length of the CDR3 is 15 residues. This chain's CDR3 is CASSPGTSGRDTQYF. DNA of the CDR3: TGTGCCAGCAGCCCCGGGACTAGCGGGAGAGATACGCAGTATTTT.

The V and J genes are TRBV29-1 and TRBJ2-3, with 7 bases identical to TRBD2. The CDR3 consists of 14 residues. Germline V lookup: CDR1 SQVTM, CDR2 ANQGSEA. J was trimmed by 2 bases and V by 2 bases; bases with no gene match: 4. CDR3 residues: CSVESSGVTDTQYF. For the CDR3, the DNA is TGCAGCGTTGAATCCAGCGGGGTCACAGATACGCAGTATTTT.

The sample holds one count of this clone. The CDR3 spells CASSGDGASGYTF. Here the CDR3 DNA reads TGTGCCAGCAGTGGAGATGGGGCCTCTGGCTACACCTTC. The chain employs TRBV7-3 and TRBJ1-2, with TRBD1 as a possible D gene (5 bases). This CDR3 is 13 amino acids long. Germline CDR1 and CDR2: SGHTA and FQGTGA. V lost 6 bases to trimming and J lost 7 bases, with 15 bases between them.